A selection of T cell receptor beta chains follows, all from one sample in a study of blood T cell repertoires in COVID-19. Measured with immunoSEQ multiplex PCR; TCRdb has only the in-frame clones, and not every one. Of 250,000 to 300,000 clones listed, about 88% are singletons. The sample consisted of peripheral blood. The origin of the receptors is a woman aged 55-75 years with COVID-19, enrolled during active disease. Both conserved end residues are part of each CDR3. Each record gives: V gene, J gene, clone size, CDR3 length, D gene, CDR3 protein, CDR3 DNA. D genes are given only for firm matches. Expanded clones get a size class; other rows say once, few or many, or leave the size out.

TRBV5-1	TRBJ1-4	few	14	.	CASSSSTGTQKLFF	TGCGCCAGCAGCTCAAGCACAGGGACGCAAAAACTGTTTTTT
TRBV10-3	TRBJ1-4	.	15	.	CAISPNHATNEKLFF	TGTGCCATCAGCCCCAATCATGCAACTAATGAAAAACTGTTTTTT
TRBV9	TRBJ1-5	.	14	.	CASSATDSNQPQHF	TGTGCCAGCAGCGCAACAGATAGCAATCAGCCCCAGCATTTT
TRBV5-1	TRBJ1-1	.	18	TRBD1	CASSSHTGGASRYTEAFF	TGCGCCAGCAGCTCCCATACAGGGGGCGCGTCTAGGTACACTGAAGCTTTCTTT
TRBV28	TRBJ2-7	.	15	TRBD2	CASTLGLAGGYEQYF	TGTGCCAGCACCCTCGGACTAGCGGGAGGCTACGAGCAGTACTTC
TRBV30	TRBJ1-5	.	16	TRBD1	CAWSPRSYRGRQPQHF	TGTGCCTGGAGTCCCCGCTCTTACAGGGGAAGGCAGCCCCAGCATTTT
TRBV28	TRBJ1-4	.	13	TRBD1	CASSLDRGEKLFF	TGTGCCAGCAGTTTAGACAGGGGAGAAAAACTGTTTTTT
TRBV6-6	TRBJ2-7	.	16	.	CASSRRGDRDSYEQYF	TGTGCCAGCAGTCGGCGGGGGGACAGGGACTCCTACGAGCAGTACTTC
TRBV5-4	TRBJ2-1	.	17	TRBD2	CASRPAGGQAGVNEQFF	TGTGCCAGCAGGCCCGCCGGGGGCCAAGCGGGAGTCAATGAGCAGTTCTTC
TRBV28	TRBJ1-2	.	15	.	CASSSPGARDYGYTF	TGTGCCAGCAGTTCCCCAGGGGCGAGGGACTATGGCTACACCTTC
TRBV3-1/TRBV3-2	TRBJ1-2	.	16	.	CASSQDLDRRSFGYTF	TGTGCCAGCAGCCAAGATCTGGACAGACGTTCCTTCGGCTACACCTTC
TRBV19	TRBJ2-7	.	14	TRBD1	CASKGTGDSYEQYF	TGTGCCAGTAAAGGGACAGGGGACTCCTACGAGCAGTACTTC
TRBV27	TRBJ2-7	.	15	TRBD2	CASSLSWLAGDEQYF	TGTGCCAGCAGTTTATCTTGGCTAGCGGGAGACGAGCAGTACTTC
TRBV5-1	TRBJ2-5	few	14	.	CASNAAGVIETQYF	TGCGCCAGCAACGCGGCAGGGGTAATAGAGACCCAGTACTTC
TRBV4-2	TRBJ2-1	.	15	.	CASSPLGARNNEQFF	TGTGCCAGCAGCCCCCTAGGGGCTAGGAACAATGAGCAGTTCTTC
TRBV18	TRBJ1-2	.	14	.	CASSPLLLDYGYTF	TGTGCCAGCTCACCCCTACTGCTTGACTATGGCTACACCTTC
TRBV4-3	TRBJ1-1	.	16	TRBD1	CASSQESPGGNTEAFF	TGCGCCAGCAGCCAAGAGTCCCCAGGGGGGAACACTGAAGCTTTCTTT
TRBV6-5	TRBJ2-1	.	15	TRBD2	CASSAVTSGNNEQFF	TGTGCCAGCAGCGCCGTGACTAGCGGAAACAATGAGCAGTTCTTC